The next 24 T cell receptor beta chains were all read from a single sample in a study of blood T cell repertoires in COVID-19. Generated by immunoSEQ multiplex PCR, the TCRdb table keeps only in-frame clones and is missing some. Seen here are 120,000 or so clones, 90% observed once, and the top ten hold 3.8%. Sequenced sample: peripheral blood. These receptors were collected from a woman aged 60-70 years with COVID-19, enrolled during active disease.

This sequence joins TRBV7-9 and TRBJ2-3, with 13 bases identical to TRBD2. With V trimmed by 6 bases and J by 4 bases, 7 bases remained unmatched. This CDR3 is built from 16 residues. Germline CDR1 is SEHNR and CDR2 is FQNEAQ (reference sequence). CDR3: CASRPTSGGAPDTQYF. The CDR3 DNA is TGTGCCAGCAGACCTACTAGCGGGGGGGCCCCAGATACGCAGTATTTT.

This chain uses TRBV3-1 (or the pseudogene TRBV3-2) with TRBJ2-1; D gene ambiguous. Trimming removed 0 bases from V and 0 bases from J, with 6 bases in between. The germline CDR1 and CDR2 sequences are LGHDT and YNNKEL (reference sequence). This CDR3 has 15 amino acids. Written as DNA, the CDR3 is TGTGCCAGCAGCCAAGATACAGTCTCCTACAATGAGCAGTTCTTC. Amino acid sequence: CASSQDTVSYNEQFF.

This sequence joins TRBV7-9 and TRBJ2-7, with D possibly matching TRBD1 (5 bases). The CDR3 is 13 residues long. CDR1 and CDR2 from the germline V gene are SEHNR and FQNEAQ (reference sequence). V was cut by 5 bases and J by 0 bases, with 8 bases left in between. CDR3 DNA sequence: TGTGCCAGCAGCCCGGACACCTCCTACGAGCAGTACTTC. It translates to CASSPDTSYEQYF.

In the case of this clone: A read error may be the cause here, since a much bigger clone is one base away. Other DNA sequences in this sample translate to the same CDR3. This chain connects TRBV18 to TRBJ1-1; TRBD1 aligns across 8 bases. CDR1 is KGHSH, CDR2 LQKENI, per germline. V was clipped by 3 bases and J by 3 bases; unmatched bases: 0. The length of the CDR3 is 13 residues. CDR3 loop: CASSPGQDTEAFF. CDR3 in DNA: TGTGCCAGCTCACCGGGACAGGACACTGAAGCTTTCTTT.

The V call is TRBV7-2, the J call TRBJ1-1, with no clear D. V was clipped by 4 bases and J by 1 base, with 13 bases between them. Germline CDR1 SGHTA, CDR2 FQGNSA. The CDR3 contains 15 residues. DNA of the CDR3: TGTGCCAGCAGCTGGGCAGGTACGCAGAACACTGAAGCTTTCTTT. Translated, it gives CASSWAGTQNTEAFF.

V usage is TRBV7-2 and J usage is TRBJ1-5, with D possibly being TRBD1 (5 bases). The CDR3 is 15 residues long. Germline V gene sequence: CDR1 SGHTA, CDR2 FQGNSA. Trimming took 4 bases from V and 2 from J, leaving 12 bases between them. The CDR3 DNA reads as TGTGCCAGCAGCTCCAACGGAGGGGGCAATCAGCCCCAGCATTTT. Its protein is CASSSNGGGNQPQHF. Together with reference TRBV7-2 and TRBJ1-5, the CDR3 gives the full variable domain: GAGVSQSPSNKVTEKGKDVELRCDPISGHTALYWYRQSLGQGLEFLIYFQGNSAPDKSGLPSDRFSAERTGGSVSTLTIQRTQQEDSAVYLCASSSNGGGNQPQHFGDGTRLSIL.

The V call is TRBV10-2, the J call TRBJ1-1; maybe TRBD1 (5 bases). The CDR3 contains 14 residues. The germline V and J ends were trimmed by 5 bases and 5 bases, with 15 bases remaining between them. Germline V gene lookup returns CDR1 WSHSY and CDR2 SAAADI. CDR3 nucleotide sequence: TGCGCCAGCAGTCATCCCAGGGAGGAAACTGAAGCTTTCTTT. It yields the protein CASSHPREETEAFF.

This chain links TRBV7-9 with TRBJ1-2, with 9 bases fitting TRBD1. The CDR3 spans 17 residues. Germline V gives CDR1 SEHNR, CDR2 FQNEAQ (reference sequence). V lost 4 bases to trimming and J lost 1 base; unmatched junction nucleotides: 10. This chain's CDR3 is CASSYRPDRGYNYGYTF. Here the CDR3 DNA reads TGTGCCAGCAGCTATCGACCGGACAGGGGCTATAACTATGGCTACACCTTC.

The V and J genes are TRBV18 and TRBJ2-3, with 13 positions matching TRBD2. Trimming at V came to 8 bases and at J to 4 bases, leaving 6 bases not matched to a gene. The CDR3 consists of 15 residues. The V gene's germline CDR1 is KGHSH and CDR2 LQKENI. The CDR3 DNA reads TGTGCCAGCACCTCGACTAGCGGGGGGCCAGATACGCAGTATTTT. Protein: CASTSTSGGPDTQYF. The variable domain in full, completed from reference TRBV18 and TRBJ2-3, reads NAGVMQNPRHLVRRRGQEARLRCSPMKGHSHVYWYRQLPEEGLKFMVYLQKENIIDESGMPKERFSAEFPKEGPSILRIQQVVRGDSAAYFCASTSTSGGPDTQYFGPGTRLTVL.

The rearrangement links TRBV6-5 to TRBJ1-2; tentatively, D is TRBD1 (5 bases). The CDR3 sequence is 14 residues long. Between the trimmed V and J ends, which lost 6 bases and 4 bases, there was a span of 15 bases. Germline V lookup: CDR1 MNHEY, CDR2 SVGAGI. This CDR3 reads CASRGRQFAYGYTF. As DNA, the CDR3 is TGTGCCAGCAGGGGGCGCCAGTTTGCCTATGGCTACACCTTC.

CDR3 bases: TGCGCCAGTAGGGGCACTGAAGCTTTCTTT. Its translation is CASRGTEAFF. J is TRBJ1-1 and V is TRBV5-1; D is possibly TRBD1 (5 bases). Germline V gives CDR1 SGHRS, CDR2 YFSETQ. The CDR3 covers 10 residues. Trimming pared 8 bases from V and 4 bases from J, leaving 6 bases between.

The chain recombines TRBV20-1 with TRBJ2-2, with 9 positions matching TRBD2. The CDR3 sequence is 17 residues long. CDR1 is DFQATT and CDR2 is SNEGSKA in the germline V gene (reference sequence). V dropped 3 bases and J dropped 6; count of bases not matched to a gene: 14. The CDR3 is CSASESGGLAGPGELFF. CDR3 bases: TGCAGTGCTAGTGAGTCTGGCGGGCTAGCGGGGCCCGGGGAGCTGTTTTTT.

The CDR3 sequence is CASSQVAGQGAEQPQHF. The CDR3 DNA reads as TGTGCCAGCAGCCAAGTTGCCGGACAGGGGGCAGAACAGCCCCAGCATTTT. The rearrangement joins TRBV4-2 to TRBJ1-5; TRBD1 agrees at 11 bases. With 1 base clipped from V and 7 bases from J, the junction kept 9 bases outside the gene matches. The length of the CDR3 is 17 residues. CDR1 is LGHNA, CDR2 YNFKEQ, per germline.

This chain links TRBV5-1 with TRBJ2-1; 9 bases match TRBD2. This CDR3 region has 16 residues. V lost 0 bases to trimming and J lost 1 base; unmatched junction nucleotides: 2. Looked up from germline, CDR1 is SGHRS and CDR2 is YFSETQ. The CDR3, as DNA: TGCGCCAGCAGCTTGGTAGCGGGGGCTTCCTACAATGAGCAGTTCTTC. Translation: CASSLVAGASYNEQFF. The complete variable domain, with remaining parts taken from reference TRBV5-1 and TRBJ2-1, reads KAGVTQTPRYLIKTRGQQVTLSCSPISGHRSVSWYQQTPGQGLQFLFEYFSETQRNKGNFPGRFSGRQFSNSRSEMNVSTLELGDSALYLCASSLVAGASYNEQFFGPGTRLTVL.

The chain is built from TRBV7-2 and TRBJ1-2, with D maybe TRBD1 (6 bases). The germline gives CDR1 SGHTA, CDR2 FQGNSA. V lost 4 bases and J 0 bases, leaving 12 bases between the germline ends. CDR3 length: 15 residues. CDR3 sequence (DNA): TGTGCCAGCAGCTACCCGGACAGATCTAACTATGGCTACACCTTC. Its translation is CASSYPDRSNYGYTF.

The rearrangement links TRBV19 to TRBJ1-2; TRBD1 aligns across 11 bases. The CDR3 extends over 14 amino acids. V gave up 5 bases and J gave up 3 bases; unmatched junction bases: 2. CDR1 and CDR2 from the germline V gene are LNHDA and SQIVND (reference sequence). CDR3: CASSPDRGHYGYTF. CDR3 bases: TGTGCCAGTAGTCCGGACAGGGGGCACTATGGCTACACCTTC.

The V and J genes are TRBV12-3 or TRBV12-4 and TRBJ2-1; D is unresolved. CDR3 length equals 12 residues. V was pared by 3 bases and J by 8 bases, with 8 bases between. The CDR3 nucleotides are TGTGCCAGCAGTTTCTTAGCTTATGAGCAGTTCTTC. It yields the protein CASSFLAYEQFF.

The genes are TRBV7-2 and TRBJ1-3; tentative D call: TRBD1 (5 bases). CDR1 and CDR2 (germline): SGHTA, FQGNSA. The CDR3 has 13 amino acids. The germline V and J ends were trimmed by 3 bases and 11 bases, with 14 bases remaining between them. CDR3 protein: CASSLGGVSPIYF. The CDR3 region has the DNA TGTGCCAGCAGCTTGGGGGGGGTCAGCCCCATATATTTT.

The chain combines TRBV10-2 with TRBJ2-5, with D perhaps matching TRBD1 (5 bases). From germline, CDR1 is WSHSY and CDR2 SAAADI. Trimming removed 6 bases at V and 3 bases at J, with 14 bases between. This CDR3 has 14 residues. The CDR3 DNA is TGCGCCAGCAGCCTATTGACAGCCGAAGAGACCCAGTACTTC. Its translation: CASSLLTAEETQYF.

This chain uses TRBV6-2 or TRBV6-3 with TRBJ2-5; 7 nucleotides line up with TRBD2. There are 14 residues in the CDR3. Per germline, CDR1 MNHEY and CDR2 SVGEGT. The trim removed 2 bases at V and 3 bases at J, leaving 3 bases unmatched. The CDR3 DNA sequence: TGTGCCAGCAGTTACGTAAGCGGGGAAGAGACCCAGTACTTC. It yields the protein CASSYVSGEETQYF.

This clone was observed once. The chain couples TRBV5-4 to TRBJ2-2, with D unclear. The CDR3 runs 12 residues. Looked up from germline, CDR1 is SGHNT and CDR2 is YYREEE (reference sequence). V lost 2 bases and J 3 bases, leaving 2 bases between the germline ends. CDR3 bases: TGTGCCAGCAGCTTCTACACCGGGGAGCTGTTTTTT. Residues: CASSFYTGELFF.

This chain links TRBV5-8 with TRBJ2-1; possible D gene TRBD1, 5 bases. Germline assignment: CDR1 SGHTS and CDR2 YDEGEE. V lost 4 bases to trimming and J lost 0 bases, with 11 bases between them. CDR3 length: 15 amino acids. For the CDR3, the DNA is TGTGCCAGCAGCCTGACAGTTAACTCCTACAATGAGCAGTTCTTC. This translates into CASSLTVNSYNEQFF. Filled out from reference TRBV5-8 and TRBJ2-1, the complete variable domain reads EAGVTQSPTHLIKTRGQQATLRCSPISGHTSVYWYQQALGLGLQFLLWYDEGEERNRGNFPPRFSGRQFPNYSSELNVNALELEDSALYLCASSLTVNSYNEQFFGPGTRLTVL.

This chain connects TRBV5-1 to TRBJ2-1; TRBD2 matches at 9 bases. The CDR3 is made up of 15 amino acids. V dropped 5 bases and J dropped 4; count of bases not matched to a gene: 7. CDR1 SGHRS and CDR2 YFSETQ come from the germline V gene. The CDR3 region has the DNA TGCGCCAGCAGTCCCGGGACTAGCATTTACAATGAGCAGTTCTTC. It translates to CASSPGTSIYNEQFF.

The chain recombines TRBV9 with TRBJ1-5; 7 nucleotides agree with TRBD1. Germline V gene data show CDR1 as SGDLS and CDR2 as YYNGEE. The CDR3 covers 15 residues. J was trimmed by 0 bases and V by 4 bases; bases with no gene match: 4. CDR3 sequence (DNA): TGTGCCAGCAGCCCACAGGGGTATAGCAATCAGCCCCAGCATTTT. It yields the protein CASSPQGYSNQPQHF.